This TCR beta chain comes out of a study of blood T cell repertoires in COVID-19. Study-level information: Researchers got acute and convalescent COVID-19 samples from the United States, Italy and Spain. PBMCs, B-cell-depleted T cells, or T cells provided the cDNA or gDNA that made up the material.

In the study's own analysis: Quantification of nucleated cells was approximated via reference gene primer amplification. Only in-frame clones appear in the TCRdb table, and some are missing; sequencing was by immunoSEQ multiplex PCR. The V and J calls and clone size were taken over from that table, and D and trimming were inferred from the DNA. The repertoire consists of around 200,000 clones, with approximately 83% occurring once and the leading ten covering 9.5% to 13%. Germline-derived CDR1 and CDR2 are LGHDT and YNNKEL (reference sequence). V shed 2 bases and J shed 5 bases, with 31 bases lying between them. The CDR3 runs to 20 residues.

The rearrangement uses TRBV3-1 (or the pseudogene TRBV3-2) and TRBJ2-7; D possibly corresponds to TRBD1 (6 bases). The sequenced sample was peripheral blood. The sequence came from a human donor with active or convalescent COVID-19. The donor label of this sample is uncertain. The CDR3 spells CASSQRQATWGQGGGDEQYF. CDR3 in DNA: TGTGCCAGCAGCCAAAGACAGGCAACCTGGGGGCAGGGTGGGGGCGACGAGCAGTACTTC.